The present T cell receptor beta chain was sequenced within a study of shared clonotypes between healthy human individuals. Study-wide points: Only blood was sampled, and tissue TCR repertoires likely differ from blood ones. Of the naive CD4 clonotypes, around 5% were shared across a few donors.

In the case of this clone: What it binds is not known.

The CDR3 loop spans 15 amino acids. Germline CDR1 and CDR2: SGHDT and YYEEEE. Losses at the gene ends were 2 bases for V and 5 bases for J; bases not matched to a gene: 7. The authors ran the assay at deep level. Some 29,000 T cell genomes (approximately 210 ng DNA) went into each sorted-subset replicate. The protocol was immunoSEQ multiplex PCR, while the TCRdb copy is restricted to in-frame clones and leaves out a portion. In the table there are more than 2 million clones, roughly 95% of which are singletons. The TCR originated in a man younger than 35 in good health. The sample consisted of naive CD4+ T cells sorted from blood. The subset denotes: CD45RA+ positively selected. This rearrangement joins TRBV5-6 to TRBJ2-5, with 9 bases matching TRBD2. CDR3: CASSFVSGSGETQYF. Written as DNA, the CDR3 is TGTGCCAGCAGCTTTGTTAGCGGGAGTGGGGAGACCCAGTACTTC.